This is a list of T cell receptor beta chains from one sample in a study of cytomegalovirus exposure and HLA in healthy donors. The repertoire was sequenced with immunoSEQ multiplex PCR; TCRdb's copy has only in-frame clones and lacks some. The data show fewer than 110,000 clones, around 61% seen once. The sequenced sample was PBMCs. The receptor source for this set is a woman in her fifties or sixties in good health and CMV-seronegative. The CDR3 runs from the conserved cysteine through the conserved F or W. Fields, in order: D gene, J gene, CDR3 length, clone size, V gene, CDR3 DNA, CDR3 protein. The D gene is left open where the match is weak. Only part of the rows carry a size: once, few, many, or a class if the clone is expanded.

d_call: TRBD2; j_call: TRBJ2-1; cdr3_length: 15; clone_size: NA; v_call: TRBV7-2; cdr3_nt: TGTGCCAGCAGTCGCCTAACGGCTAGCGGGAGTCGCCCGTTCTTC; cdr3_aa: CASSRLTASGSRPFF
d_call: TRBD1; j_call: TRBJ2-5; cdr3_length: 14; clone_size: once; v_call: TRBV27; cdr3_nt: TGTGCCAGCGGGATCGACAGGGGTTGGGAGACCCAGTACTTC; cdr3_aa: CASGIDRGWETQYF
d_call: NA; j_call: TRBJ1-6; cdr3_length: 14; clone_size: NA; v_call: TRBV7-9; cdr3_nt: TGTGCCACCAACCCATCAAGAACGGGTTCACCCCTCCACTTT; cdr3_aa: CATNPSRTGSPLHF
d_call: NA; j_call: TRBJ1-3; cdr3_length: 14; clone_size: NA; v_call: TRBV11-3; cdr3_nt: TGTGCCAGCAGCCCGGGACTACAGGGAAACACCATATATTTT; cdr3_aa: CASSPGLQGNTIYF
d_call: TRBD1; j_call: TRBJ1-4; cdr3_length: 13; clone_size: NA; v_call: TRBV5-6; cdr3_nt: TGTGCCAGCAGCCGGACAGGGGATGAAAAACTGTTTTTT; cdr3_aa: CASSRTGDEKLFF
d_call: NA; j_call: TRBJ1-4; cdr3_length: 15; clone_size: NA; v_call: TRBV5-1; cdr3_nt: TGCGCCAGCAGCCTGACAGACGCAACTAATGAAAAACTGTTTTTT; cdr3_aa: CASSLTDATNEKLFF
d_call: NA; j_call: TRBJ2-7; cdr3_length: 14; clone_size: NA; v_call: TRBV7-8; cdr3_nt: TGTGCCAGCAGCGCCTCTAGGAGCTCCTACGAGCAGTACTTC; cdr3_aa: CASSASRSSYEQYF
d_call: NA; j_call: TRBJ1-5; cdr3_length: 14; clone_size: NA; v_call: TRBV7-8; cdr3_nt: TGTGCCAGCCGTACAGGGCCTTCTGATCAGCCCCAGCATTTT; cdr3_aa: CASRTGPSDQPQHF
d_call: NA; j_call: TRBJ2-3; cdr3_length: 15; clone_size: NA; v_call: TRBV15; cdr3_nt: TGTGCCACCAGCAGAGGGCTAGCGAATACAGATACGCAGTATTTT; cdr3_aa: CATSRGLANTDTQYF
d_call: TRBD2; j_call: TRBJ2-7; cdr3_length: 14; clone_size: NA; v_call: TRBV6-5; cdr3_nt: TGTGCCAGCAGTTATGGACTAGGAGGCTACGAGCAGTACTTC; cdr3_aa: CASSYGLGGYEQYF
d_call: NA; j_call: TRBJ2-4; cdr3_length: 14; clone_size: NA; v_call: TRBV12-5; cdr3_nt: TGTGCTAGTGGGATCGGGACCAGGAGGGACATTCAGTACTTC; cdr3_aa: CASGIGTRRDIQYF
d_call: TRBD1; j_call: TRBJ1-1; cdr3_length: 17; clone_size: once; v_call: TRBV10-2; cdr3_nt: TGCGCCAGCAGTGAAGGGGGCGACTCCATCAGGAACACTGAAGCTTTCTTT; cdr3_aa: CASSEGGDSIRNTEAFF
d_call: NA; j_call: TRBJ1-5; cdr3_length: 16; clone_size: NA; v_call: TRBV27; cdr3_nt: TGTGCCAGCAGTTTAAGGGGTCAGTATAGCAATCAGCCCCAGCATTTT; cdr3_aa: CASSLRGQYSNQPQHF
d_call: TRBD2; j_call: TRBJ2-7; cdr3_length: 14; clone_size: NA; v_call: TRBV28; cdr3_nt: TGTGCCAGCAGACCCGCCGGGAGGAGCTACGAGCAGTACTTC; cdr3_aa: CASRPAGRSYEQYF
d_call: NA; j_call: TRBJ2-1; cdr3_length: 15; clone_size: NA; v_call: TRBV5-1; cdr3_nt: TGCGCCAGCAGCTTGGCCTATGGAGCCAACAATGAGCAGTTCTTC; cdr3_aa: CASSLAYGANNEQFF
d_call: TRBD2; j_call: TRBJ2-5; cdr3_length: 17; clone_size: NA; v_call: TRBV7-2; cdr3_nt: TGTGCCAGCAGCTTAGCGGGTCTCACGGGGGGGCTAGAGACCCAGTACTTC; cdr3_aa: CASSLAGLTGGLETQYF
d_call: NA; j_call: TRBJ2-7; cdr3_length: 16; clone_size: NA; v_call: TRBV9; cdr3_nt: TGTGCCAGCAGCGAATCTGGAGGCGATAGCTCCTACGAGCAGTACTTC; cdr3_aa: CASSESGGDSSYEQYF
d_call: TRBD2; j_call: TRBJ2-5; cdr3_length: 17; clone_size: once; v_call: TRBV27; cdr3_nt: TGTGCCAGCAGTTTCATACATACGACTAGCCCCCAAGAGACCCAGTACTTC; cdr3_aa: CASSFIHTTSPQETQYF
d_call: NA; j_call: TRBJ2-2; cdr3_length: 13; clone_size: NA; v_call: TRBV9; cdr3_nt: TGTGCCAGCAGCGTAGCCCAGACCGGGGAGCTGTTTTTT; cdr3_aa: CASSVAQTGELFF
d_call: TRBD1; j_call: TRBJ2-7; cdr3_length: 15; clone_size: few; v_call: TRBV10-3; cdr3_nt: TGTGCCATCAGTGTCAGACAGGGGGCATCCTACGAGCAGTACTTC; cdr3_aa: CAISVRQGASYEQYF
d_call: NA; j_call: TRBJ2-5; cdr3_length: 14; clone_size: few; v_call: TRBV7-2; cdr3_nt: TGTGCCAGCAGCTTAAACAGGGTGGGAGAGACCCAGTACTTC; cdr3_aa: CASSLNRVGETQYF
d_call: TRBD1; j_call: TRBJ2-7; cdr3_length: 16; clone_size: medium-sized; v_call: TRBV10-3; cdr3_nt: TGTGCCATCAGTGTCCCCGGACAGGGGGCCACCTACGAGCAGTACTTC; cdr3_aa: CAISVPGQGATYEQYF
d_call: TRBD2; j_call: TRBJ2-5; cdr3_length: 16; clone_size: NA; v_call: TRBV11-2; cdr3_nt: TGTGCCAGCAGCTTAGGATCGCTAGCGGGACAAGAGACCCAGTACTTC; cdr3_aa: CASSLGSLAGQETQYF
d_call: TRBD1; j_call: TRBJ2-1; cdr3_length: 15; clone_size: NA; v_call: TRBV5-1; cdr3_nt: TGCGCCAGCAGCTGGGACGGGACAGACTACAATGAGCAGTTCTTC; cdr3_aa: CASSWDGTDYNEQFF
d_call: TRBD1; j_call: TRBJ1-5; cdr3_length: 16; clone_size: NA; v_call: TRBV27; cdr3_nt: TGTGCCAGCAGTGGGGCCACAGGGGGCGGGTATCAGCCCCAGCATTTT; cdr3_aa: CASSGATGGGYQPQHF
d_call: NA; j_call: TRBJ2-2; cdr3_length: 16; clone_size: NA; v_call: TRBV9; cdr3_nt: TGTGCCAGCAGGTTACACTACAAGAGAAACACCGGGGAGCTGTTTTTT; cdr3_aa: CASRLHYKRNTGELFF
d_call: NA; j_call: TRBJ2-1; cdr3_length: 11; clone_size: once; v_call: TRBV25-1; cdr3_nt: TGTGCCAGCAGTGGGGGCGTTGGACAGTTCTTC; cdr3_aa: CASSGGVGQFF
d_call: NA; j_call: TRBJ2-7; cdr3_length: 15; clone_size: NA; v_call: TRBV2; cdr3_nt: TGTGCCAGCAGGGGGGGACAGACCTATTCCTACGAGCAGTACTTC; cdr3_aa: CASRGGQTYSYEQYF
d_call: TRBD1; j_call: TRBJ2-2; cdr3_length: 16; clone_size: NA; v_call: TRBV10-3; cdr3_nt: TGTGCCATCAGTGATGGGGACAGGGCGAACACCGGGGAGCTGTTTTTT; cdr3_aa: CAISDGDRANTGELFF
d_call: NA; j_call: TRBJ2-3; cdr3_length: 15; clone_size: NA; v_call: TRBV4-1; cdr3_nt: TGCGCCAGCAGCCCACAGGACGCTAGCACAGATACGCAGTATTTT; cdr3_aa: CASSPQDASTDTQYF
d_call: TRBD2; j_call: TRBJ2-1; cdr3_length: 16; clone_size: NA; v_call: TRBV6-1; cdr3_nt: TGTGCCAGCAGTGAAGTTCTAGCGGGAGACTACAATGAGCAGTTCTTC; cdr3_aa: CASSEVLAGDYNEQFF
d_call: NA; j_call: TRBJ1-1; cdr3_length: 15; clone_size: NA; v_call: TRBV5-4; cdr3_nt: TGTGCCAGCAGCCCAGCCGGGGGGGGGAACACTGAAGCTTTTTTT; cdr3_aa: CASSPAGGGNTEAFF
d_call: TRBD2; j_call: TRBJ2-7; cdr3_length: 14; clone_size: few; v_call: TRBV25-1; cdr3_nt: TGTGCCAGCAGAGGACTAGCGGGATCCTACGAGCAGTACTTC; cdr3_aa: CASRGLAGSYEQYF
d_call: TRBD1; j_call: TRBJ2-1; cdr3_length: 15; clone_size: NA; v_call: TRBV6-5; cdr3_nt: TGTGCCAGCAGTTACTCAACAGGGGGGAACAATGAGCAGTTCTTC; cdr3_aa: CASSYSTGGNNEQFF
d_call: NA; j_call: TRBJ1-5; cdr3_length: 16; clone_size: NA; v_call: TRBV7-9; cdr3_nt: TGTGCCAGCAGCTTAGGGCAGGGTCGTGGCAATCAGCCCCAGCATTTT; cdr3_aa: CASSLGQGRGNQPQHF
d_call: TRBD1; j_call: TRBJ2-1; cdr3_length: 15; clone_size: NA; v_call: TRBV5-6; cdr3_nt: TGTGCCAGCAGCCGGGCAGGGGGCCCCTACAATGAGCAGTTCTTC; cdr3_aa: CASSRAGGPYNEQFF
d_call: NA; j_call: TRBJ2-7; cdr3_length: 18; clone_size: NA; v_call: TRBV11-3; cdr3_nt: TGTGCCAGCAGCTTAGGGGCGCTCGCGAGACAGTACCCCTACGAGCAGTACTTC; cdr3_aa: CASSLGALARQYPYEQYF
d_call: NA; j_call: TRBJ1-3; cdr3_length: 15; clone_size: few; v_call: TRBV6-6; cdr3_nt: TGTGCCAGCAGTTCAAGGACAGACTCTGGAAACACCATATATTTT; cdr3_aa: CASSSRTDSGNTIYF
d_call: NA; j_call: TRBJ2-7; cdr3_length: 14; clone_size: NA; v_call: TRBV29-1; cdr3_nt: TGCAGCGTTGTAGGGCAGGGCAGTTCCTACGAGCAGTACTTC; cdr3_aa: CSVVGQGSSYEQYF
d_call: TRBD2; j_call: TRBJ2-2; cdr3_length: 19; clone_size: NA; v_call: TRBV5-3; cdr3_nt: TGTGCCAGAAGCTACATCCGGGACTATAAGATAATGAACACCGGGGAGCTGTTTTTT; cdr3_aa: CARSYIRDYKIMNTGELFF
d_call: TRBD1; j_call: TRBJ1-4; cdr3_length: 17; clone_size: NA; v_call: TRBV28; cdr3_nt: TGTGCCAGCAGTTTGCCTCTCCTGACAGGGTCGAGGGAAAAACTGTTTTTT; cdr3_aa: CASSLPLLTGSREKLFF
d_call: NA; j_call: TRBJ2-1; cdr3_length: 16; clone_size: NA; v_call: TRBV11-2; cdr3_nt: TGTGCCAGCAGCTCACAGACCCCCGGGAGATACAATGAGCAGTTCTTC; cdr3_aa: CASSSQTPGRYNEQFF
d_call: NA; j_call: TRBJ2-3; cdr3_length: 12; clone_size: NA; v_call: TRBV7-9; cdr3_nt: TGTGCCAGCAGCCCAAGCACAGATACGCAGTATTTT; cdr3_aa: CASSPSTDTQYF
d_call: TRBD1; j_call: TRBJ2-2; cdr3_length: 16; clone_size: NA; v_call: TRBV5-1; cdr3_nt: TGCGCCAGTAACCCAGCAGGGGGCGCGAACACCGGGGAGCTGTTTTTT; cdr3_aa: CASNPAGGANTGELFF
d_call: TRBD2; j_call: TRBJ2-1; cdr3_length: 15; clone_size: few; v_call: TRBV11-2; cdr3_nt: TGTGCCAGCAGCACGCAACTAGCGGGAGTGGATGAGCAGTTCTTC; cdr3_aa: CASSTQLAGVDEQFF
d_call: NA; j_call: TRBJ2-7; cdr3_length: 13; clone_size: NA; v_call: TRBV2; cdr3_nt: TGTGCCAGCAGTGAAGCCCCCTTTTACGAGCAGTACTTC; cdr3_aa: CASSEAPFYEQYF
d_call: NA; j_call: TRBJ2-7; cdr3_length: 12; clone_size: NA; v_call: TRBV13; cdr3_nt: TGTGCCAGCAGTACTGGGCCCTACGAGCAGTACTTC; cdr3_aa: CASSTGPYEQYF
d_call: NA; j_call: TRBJ2-5; cdr3_length: 13; clone_size: NA; v_call: TRBV9; cdr3_nt: TGTGCCAGCAGCGTGGAGGGAGAAGAGACCCAGTACTTC; cdr3_aa: CASSVEGEETQYF
d_call: TRBD1; j_call: TRBJ2-7; cdr3_length: 14; clone_size: NA; v_call: TRBV5-1; cdr3_nt: TGCGCCAGCAGCACCGGGACAGCCCTAAACGAGCAGTACTTC; cdr3_aa: CASSTGTALNEQYF
d_call: NA; j_call: TRBJ1-4; cdr3_length: 11; clone_size: NA; v_call: TRBV7-9; cdr3_nt: TGTGCCAGCAGAGGAGGAGAAAAACTGTTTTTT; cdr3_aa: CASRGGEKLFF
d_call: TRBD2; j_call: TRBJ2-2; cdr3_length: 15; clone_size: NA; v_call: TRBV2; cdr3_nt: TGTGCCAGCAGGGCCGGGACTACGAACACCGGGGAGCTGTTTTTT; cdr3_aa: CASRAGTTNTGELFF
d_call: TRBD2; j_call: TRBJ2-3; cdr3_length: 14; clone_size: few; v_call: TRBV11-3; cdr3_nt: TGTGCCAGCAGCTTAGAAGCGGGAGCAGATACGCAGTATTTT; cdr3_aa: CASSLEAGADTQYF
d_call: NA; j_call: TRBJ2-7; cdr3_length: 12; clone_size: NA; v_call: TRBV23-1; cdr3_nt: TGCGCCAGCAGAGGACAGACCTACGAGCAGTACTTC; cdr3_aa: CASRGQTYEQYF